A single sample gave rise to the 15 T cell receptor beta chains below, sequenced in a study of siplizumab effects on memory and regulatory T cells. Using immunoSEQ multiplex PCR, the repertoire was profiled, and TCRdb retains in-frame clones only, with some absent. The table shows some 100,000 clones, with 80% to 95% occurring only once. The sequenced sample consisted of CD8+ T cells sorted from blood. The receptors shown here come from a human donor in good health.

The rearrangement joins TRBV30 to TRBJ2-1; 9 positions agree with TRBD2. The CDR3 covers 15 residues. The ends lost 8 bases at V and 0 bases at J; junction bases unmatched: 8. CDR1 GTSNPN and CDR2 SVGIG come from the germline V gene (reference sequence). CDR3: CARKGTSRSYNEQFF. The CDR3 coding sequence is TGTGCCAGAAAGGGGACTAGCCGCTCCTACAATGAGCAGTTCTTC. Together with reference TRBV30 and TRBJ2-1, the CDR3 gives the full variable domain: SQTIHQWPATLVQPVGSPLSLECTVEGTSNPNLYWYRQAAGRGLQLLFYSVGIGQISSEVPQNLSASRPQDRQFILSSKKLLLSDSGFYLCARKGTSRSYNEQFFGPGTRLTVL.

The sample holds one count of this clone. CDR3 in DNA: TGTGCCAGCAGCCTGGGGGGGCAAGAGACCCAGTACTTC. This gives the protein CASSLGGQETQYF. V gene TRBV7-3 combines with J gene TRBJ2-5, with TRBD2 matching over 7 bases. Trimming removed 5 bases from V and 2 bases from J; junction bases left unmatched: 2. The CDR3 contains 13 residues. Germline lookup yields CDR1 SGHTA and CDR2 FQGTGA.

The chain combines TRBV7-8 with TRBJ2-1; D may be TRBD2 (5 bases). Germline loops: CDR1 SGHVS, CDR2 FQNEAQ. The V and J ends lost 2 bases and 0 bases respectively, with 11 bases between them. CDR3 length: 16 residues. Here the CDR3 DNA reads TGTGCCAGCAGCTTATTGAGCGGCGACTCCTACAATGAGCAGTTCTTC. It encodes CASSLLSGDSYNEQFF. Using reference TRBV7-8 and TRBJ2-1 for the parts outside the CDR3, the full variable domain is GAGVSQSPRYKVAKRGQDVALRCDPISGHVSLFWYQQALGQGPEFLTYFQNEAQLDKSGLPSDRFFAERPEGSVSTLKIQRTQQEDSAVYLCASSLLSGDSYNEQFFGPGTRLTVL.

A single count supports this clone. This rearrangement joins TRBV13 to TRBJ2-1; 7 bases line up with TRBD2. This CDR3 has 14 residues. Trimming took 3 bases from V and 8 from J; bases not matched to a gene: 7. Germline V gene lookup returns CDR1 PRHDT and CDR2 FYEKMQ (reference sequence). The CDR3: CASSFGTGGYEQFF. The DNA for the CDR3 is TGTGCCAGCAGCTTCGGGACGGGGGGATATGAGCAGTTCTTC.

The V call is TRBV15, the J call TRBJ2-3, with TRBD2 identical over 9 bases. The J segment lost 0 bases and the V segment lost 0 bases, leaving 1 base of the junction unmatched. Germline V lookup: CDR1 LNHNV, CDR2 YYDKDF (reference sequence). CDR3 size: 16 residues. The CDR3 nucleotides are TGTGCCACCAGCAGAGAGGCGGGAGGGAGCACAGATACGCAGTATTTT. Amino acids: CATSREAGGSTDTQYF.

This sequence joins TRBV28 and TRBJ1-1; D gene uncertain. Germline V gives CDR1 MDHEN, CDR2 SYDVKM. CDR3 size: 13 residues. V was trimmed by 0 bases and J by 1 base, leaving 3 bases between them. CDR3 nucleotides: TGTGCCAGCAGTTTATGGAAGAACACTGAAGCTTTCTTT. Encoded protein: CASSLWKNTEAFF. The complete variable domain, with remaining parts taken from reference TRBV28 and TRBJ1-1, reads DVKVTQSSRYLVKRTGEKVFLECVQDMDHENMFWYRQDPGLGLRLIYFSYDVKMKEKGDIPEGYSVSREKKERFSLILESASTNQTSMYLCASSLWKNTEAFFGQGTRLTVV.

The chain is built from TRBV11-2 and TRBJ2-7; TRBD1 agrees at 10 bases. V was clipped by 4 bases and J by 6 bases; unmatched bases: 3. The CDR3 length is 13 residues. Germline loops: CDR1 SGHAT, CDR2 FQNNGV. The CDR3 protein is CASSWDRGVEQYF. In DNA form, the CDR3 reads TGTGCCAGCAGCTGGGACAGGGGAGTCGAGCAGTACTTC.

For the CDR3, the DNA is TGTGCCAGCAGCTCGAGGGACAGCTCCTACGAGCAGTACTTC. Protein: CASSSRDSSYEQYF. The chain is built from TRBV11-3 and TRBJ2-7; 7 bases are a match to TRBD1. The J segment lost 0 bases and the V segment lost 4 bases, leaving 3 bases of the junction unmatched. This CDR3 is 14 amino acids long. Per germline, CDR1 SGHNT and CDR2 YENEEA.

In nucleotides, the CDR3 is TGTGCCAGTCGGGGGGAGTACTACGAGCAGTACTTC. Its protein is CASRGEYYEQYF. V is TRBV7-9 and J is TRBJ2-7, with TRBD2 matching 7 bases. Germline CDR1 is SEHNR and CDR2 is FQNEAQ (reference sequence). The trim removed 9 bases at V and 3 bases at J, leaving 5 bases unmatched. The CDR3 totals 12 residues.

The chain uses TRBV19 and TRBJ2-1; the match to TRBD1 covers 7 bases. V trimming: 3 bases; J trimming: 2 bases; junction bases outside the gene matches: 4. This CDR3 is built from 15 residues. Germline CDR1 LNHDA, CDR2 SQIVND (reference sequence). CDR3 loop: CASSIWTGPYNEQFF. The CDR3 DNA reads TGTGCCAGTAGTATTTGGACAGGACCCTACAATGAGCAGTTCTTC.

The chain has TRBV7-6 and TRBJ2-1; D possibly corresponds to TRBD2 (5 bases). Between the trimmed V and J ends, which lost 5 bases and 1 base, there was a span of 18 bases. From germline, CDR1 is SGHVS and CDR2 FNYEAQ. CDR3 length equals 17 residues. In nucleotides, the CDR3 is TGTGCCAGCAGCCTGATTTTGGGAGCGGTTTCCTACAATGAGCAGTTCTTC. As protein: CASSLILGAVSYNEQFF.

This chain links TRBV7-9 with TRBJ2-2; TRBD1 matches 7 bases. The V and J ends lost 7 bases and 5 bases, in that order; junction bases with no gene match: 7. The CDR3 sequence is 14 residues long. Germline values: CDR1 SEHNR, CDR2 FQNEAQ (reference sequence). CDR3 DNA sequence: TGTGCCAGCACCTACACAGGGGTGACCGGGGAGCTGTTTTTT. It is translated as CASTYTGVTGELFF.

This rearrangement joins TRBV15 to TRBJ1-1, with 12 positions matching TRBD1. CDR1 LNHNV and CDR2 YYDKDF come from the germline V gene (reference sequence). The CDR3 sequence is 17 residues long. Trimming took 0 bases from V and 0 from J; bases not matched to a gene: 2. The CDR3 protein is CATSRDGTGGLNTEAFF. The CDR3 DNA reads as TGTGCCACCAGCAGAGATGGGACAGGGGGCCTGAACACTGAAGCTTTCTTT.

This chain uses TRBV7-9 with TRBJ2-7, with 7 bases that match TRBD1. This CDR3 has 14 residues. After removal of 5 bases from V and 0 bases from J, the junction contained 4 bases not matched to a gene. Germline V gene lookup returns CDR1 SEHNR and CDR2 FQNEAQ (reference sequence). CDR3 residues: CASSPDRDSYEQYF. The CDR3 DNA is TGTGCCAGCAGCCCAGACAGGGACTCCTACGAGCAGTACTTC.

CDR3 sequence (DNA): TGTGCCAGCGGGTACAGAAAAGAGACCCAGTACTTC. This sequence encodes CASGYRKETQYF. This sequence joins TRBV6-5 and TRBJ2-5; the D is unclear. The V and J ends lost 8 bases and 3 bases respectively, with 10 bases between them. CDR1 is MNHEY and CDR2 is SVGAGI in the germline V gene. This CDR3 has 12 residues.